A selection of T cell receptor beta chains follows, all from one sample in a study of spatial heterogeneity in lung cancer. TCRdb re-analysed the 5' RACE reads in MiXCR, keeping a single row per CDR3 protein. The sample comprises a few thousand distinct CDR3 sequences, approximately 4% of which are singletons, and roughly an eighth rests with the top ten. This material consisted of normal lung tissue next to the tumor, taken at surgery. These TCRs come from a male donor with early-stage non-small cell lung cancer. Each CDR3 is given without its conserved first and last residue. Each record gives: V gene, CDR3 protein.

v_call: TRBV5-1; cdr3_aa: ASSLDTASNQPQH
v_call: TRBV6-5; cdr3_aa: ASSYYPVWGTGLPYEQY
v_call: TRBV3-1; cdr3_aa: ASSQGTGGNTGELF
v_call: TRBV7-3; cdr3_aa: ASSLIGDTQY
v_call: TRBV12-3/TRBV12-4; cdr3_aa: ASSPPARGRETQY
v_call: TRBV11-1; cdr3_aa: ASSLSTGGLTNEKLF
v_call: TRBV12-3/TRBV12-4; cdr3_aa: ASSLNGPDRETQY
v_call: TRBV27; cdr3_aa: ASSRYGGGNEAF
v_call: TRBV6-6; cdr3_aa: ASRESRTNGYT
v_call: TRBV29-1; cdr3_aa: SVPTYQETQY
v_call: TRBV27; cdr3_aa: ASSLNGEAF
v_call: TRBV10-1; cdr3_aa: ASSPRRNTEAF
v_call: TRBV5-4; cdr3_aa: ASSLIGWRWDTMNTEAF
v_call: TRBV7-7; cdr3_aa: ASSSTSGGTGELF
v_call: TRBV20-1; cdr3_aa: SASPSSGGASDTQY
v_call: TRBV15; cdr3_aa: ATSIQRNTEAF
v_call: TRBV7-2; cdr3_aa: ASSQQGVFGNTIY
v_call: TRBV7-2; cdr3_aa: ASSLSTGGEAF
v_call: TRBV5-1; cdr3_aa: ASSLQLAGGYYNEQF
v_call: TRBV7-9; cdr3_aa: ASSFWGYEQY
v_call: TRBV11-2; cdr3_aa: ASSPRQLPGNTIY
v_call: TRBV14; cdr3_aa: ASSQDSNQPQH
v_call: TRBV5-6; cdr3_aa: ASRQGTGNEQF
v_call: TRBV9; cdr3_aa: ASTQQSNQPQH
v_call: TRBV6-1; cdr3_aa: ASSLRGRETQY
v_call: TRBV12-3/TRBV12-4; cdr3_aa: ASSPLAQITDTQY
v_call: TRBV6-1; cdr3_aa: AVESGGWTGELF
v_call: TRBV13; cdr3_aa: ASSSSGAYNEQF